This entry lists 19 T cell receptor beta chains sequenced from one sample in a study of blood T cell repertoires in COVID-19. Assay used: immunoSEQ multiplex PCR; TCRdb lists only in-frame clones, some missing. The table has about 68,000 clones, approximately 83% seen once; the top ten hold under 1.5%. Material for sequencing was peripheral blood. The receptors stem from an older woman with acute or convalescent COVID-19.

V usage is TRBV6-5 and J usage is TRBJ1-1, with unresolved D. Trimming took 6 bases from V and 7 from J, leaving 15 bases between them. This CDR3 has 13 residues. Germline V gene lookup returns CDR1 MNHEY and CDR2 SVGAGI. The CDR3: CASRAPGSHEAFF. DNA of the CDR3: TGTGCCAGCAGGGCTCCAGGCAGCCATGAAGCTTTCTTT.

V usage is TRBV12-3 or TRBV12-4 and J usage is TRBJ2-5; 7 nucleotides match TRBD1. The trim removed 5 bases at V and 5 bases at J, leaving 5 bases unmatched. The length of the CDR3 is 13 residues. The CDR3 DNA reads as TGTGCCAGCAGTACCTACAGGGGTGAGACCCAGTACTTC. Translated, it gives CASSTYRGETQYF.

J is TRBJ1-5 and V is TRBV15; maybe TRBD1 (6 bases). Trimming left V 3 bases short and J 4 bases short, with 13 bases between. The CDR3 sequence is 15 residues long. Germline V lookup: CDR1 LNHNV, CDR2 YYDKDF (reference sequence). The CDR3 bases are TGTGCCACCAGCAGCCCCGGGACAAAGAATCAGCCCCAGCATTTT. It encodes CATSSPGTKNQPQHF.

The chain couples TRBV4-1 to TRBJ1-2; a weak D match, TRBD1 (5 bases). The CDR3 totals 16 residues. V lost 0 bases and J 4 bases, leaving 15 bases between the germline ends. Germline assignment: CDR1 MGHRA and CDR2 YSYEKL. The CDR3 bases are TGCGCCAGCAGCCAAGAGGGCAGGGCAATCTCCTATGGCTACACCTTC. Translated, it gives CASSQEGRAISYGYTF.

V usage is TRBV2 and J usage is TRBJ1-6; no firm D call. The CDR3 has 13 residues. Germline loops: CDR1 SNHLY, CDR2 FYNNEI. V lost 2 bases, J lost 7 bases, and 6 bases lay in between. In DNA form, the CDR3 reads TGTGCCAGCAGTGAACAGGCAAATTCACCCCTCCACTTT. This codes for CASSEQANSPLHF.

This chain links TRBV5-1 with TRBJ2-3, with D perhaps matching TRBD2 (5 bases). Germline values: CDR1 SGHRS, CDR2 YFSETQ. This CDR3 comprises 14 residues. The V end was cut by 5 bases, the J end by 3 bases, with 13 bases between. CDR3 sequence (DNA): TGCGCCAGCAGTGACGGGGTCGGGACAGATACGCAGTATTTT. This encodes CASSDGVGTDTQYF.

This chain uses TRBV27 with TRBJ2-7; 8 bases align to TRBD1. Germline CDR1 MNHEY, CDR2 SMNVEV (reference sequence). The CDR3 sequence is 14 residues long. The V gene end was trimmed by 8 bases and the J gene end by 6 bases; junction bases not matched to a gene: 12. Here the CDR3 reads CASQRTQGAREQYF. The CDR3 region has the DNA TGTGCCAGCCAGAGGACTCAGGGGGCGCGCGAGCAGTACTTC.

The rearrangement joins TRBV19 to TRBJ2-3; D is possibly TRBD1 (5 bases). Germline CDR1 is LNHDA and CDR2 is SQIVND (reference sequence). Trimming cost V 6 bases and J 2 bases, with 12 bases left between them. This CDR3 has 14 residues. CDR3 protein: CASSKTEATDTQYF. Written as DNA, the CDR3 is TGTGCCAGTAGCAAGACAGAAGCCACAGATACGCAGTATTTT.

The rearrangement uses TRBV28 and TRBJ1-6, with D possibly matching TRBD1 (5 bases). This CDR3 is built from 16 residues. Trimming shortened V by 6 bases and J by 2 bases, and 14 bases separated the two germline ends. Germline V gene lookup returns CDR1 MDHEN and CDR2 SYDVKM. CDR3 residues: CASSPASGAYNSPLHF. The CDR3 DNA is TGTGCCAGCAGCCCCGCTTCGGGGGCCTATAATTCACCCCTCCACTTT.

This chain uses TRBV7-8 with TRBJ1-6; the D gene is possibly TRBD1 (5 bases). The length of the CDR3 is 14 residues. The ends were cut back, 4 bases at V and 5 bases at J, with 9 bases in the middle. Germline CDR1 reads SGHVS; CDR2 reads FQNEAQ. In DNA form, the CDR3 reads TGTGCCAGCAGCTCCCAGGGAAATAATTCACCCCTCCACTTT. It translates to CASSSQGNNSPLHF.

This clone was detected once. The chain combines TRBV7-2 with TRBJ2-1, with a possible D match to TRBD2 (5 bases). V lost 1 base and J lost 9, with 13 bases in between. CDR1 SGHTA and CDR2 FQGNSA come from the germline V gene. The length of the CDR3 is 14 residues. The CDR3 sequence: CASSLVRLAVEQFF. The CDR3 DNA follows: TGTGCCAGCAGCTTAGTAAGGCTAGCAGTTGAGCAGTTCTTC.

This chain uses TRBV15 with TRBJ1-5, with D perhaps TRBD1 (5 bases). CDR3 length equals 15 residues. Trimming removed 4 bases at V and 1 base at J, with 11 bases between. Germline V gene sequence: CDR1 LNHNV, CDR2 YYDKDF (reference sequence). The DNA for the CDR3 is TGTGCCACCAGCACAGACAAGGGGAGCAATCAGCCCCAGCATTTT. This gives the protein CATSTDKGSNQPQHF.

The chain is built from TRBV27 and TRBJ1-2, with 8 bases that match TRBD1. Germline assignment: CDR1 MNHEY and CDR2 SMNVEV (reference sequence). The CDR3 has 13 residues. V lost 8 bases, J lost 4 bases, and 6 bases stayed unmatched. CDR3 in DNA: TGTGCCAGCCGAAGAACAGGGGGCTATGGCTACACCTTC. Translated: CASRRTGGYGYTF.

Only one count was recorded for this clone. The chain uses TRBV7-8 and TRBJ2-3; tentative D call: TRBD2 (6 bases). V lost 1 base and J 4 bases, leaving 12 bases between the germline ends. The CDR3 is 15 amino acids. The germline CDR1 and CDR2 sequences are SGHVS and FQNEAQ. CDR3 nucleotide sequence: TGTGCCAGCAGCTTAGGTGGGAGGAGGTCAGATACGCAGTATTTT. It specifies CASSLGGRRSDTQYF. The whole variable domain, filled in from reference TRBV7-8 and TRBJ2-3, reads GAGVSQSPRYKVAKRGQDVALRCDPISGHVSLFWYQQALGQGPEFLTYFQNEAQLDKSGLPSDRFFAERPEGSVSTLKIQRTQQEDSAVYLCASSLGGRRSDTQYFGPGTRLTVL.

The chain recombines TRBV18 with TRBJ1-6; 10 bases match TRBD1. The V gene end was trimmed by 3 bases and the J gene end by 7 bases; junction bases not matched to a gene: 3. The CDR3 is 15 amino acids. Germline assignment: CDR1 KGHSH and CDR2 LQKENI. The CDR3 nucleotides read TGTGCCAGCTCACCGTCGGGACAGGGGAATTCACCCCTCCACTTT. Translation: CASSPSGQGNSPLHF.

V is TRBV28 and J is TRBJ1-2; 7 nucleotides match TRBD1. V gave up 5 bases and J gave up 3 bases; unmatched junction bases: 9. Germline CDR1 MDHEN, CDR2 SYDVKM. CDR3 length: 15 amino acids. CDR3 sequence: CASSLDRVSYYGYTF. DNA for the CDR3: TGTGCCAGCAGTCTTGACAGGGTTTCTTACTATGGCTACACCTTC.

The gene calls are TRBV18 and TRBJ2-7; 8 positions agree with TRBD1. With 3 bases clipped from V and 1 base from J, the junction kept 8 bases outside the gene matches. The CDR3 is 16 amino acids. Germline loops: CDR1 KGHSH, CDR2 LQKENI. CDR3 sequence reads: CASSPPGTGLSYEQYF. CDR3 sequence (DNA): TGTGCCAGCTCACCTCCTGGGACAGGATTATCCTACGAGCAGTACTTC.

This chain connects TRBV2 to TRBJ1-5; the D is unclear. This CDR3 contains 15 residues. The germline V and J ends were trimmed by 6 bases and 4 bases, with 16 bases remaining between them. Germline-derived CDR1 and CDR2 are SNHLY and FYNNEI. Here the CDR3 reads CASRLDLGGNQPQHF. The CDR3 DNA reads TGTGCCAGCAGGCTAGACCTAGGCGGGAATCAGCCCCAGCATTTT.

The V gene is TRBV5-1, the J gene TRBJ1-1; the match to TRBD1 covers 7 bases. The ends lost 4 bases at V and 3 bases at J; junction bases unmatched: 6. The CDR3 consists of 14 residues. The V gene's germline CDR1 is SGHRS and CDR2 YFSETQ. This CDR3 is CASSRGTAYTEAFF. The CDR3 DNA reads TGCGCCAGCAGCCGGGGGACAGCATACACTGAAGCTTTCTTT.